This passage covers 29 T cell receptor beta chains from one sample sequenced in a study of PD-1 blockade in classical Hodgkin lymphoma (TCRdb year 2020). The sample's time point, from its label and the paper: cycle 2 day 1 (C2D1) of nivolumab. Relapse after autologous stem cell transplantation had occurred in all trial patients, and cohorts A, B and C were distinguished by prior brentuximab vedotin exposure. The library was built by means of the immunoSEQ multiplex PCR assay. As stored in TCRdb, this immuneACCESS dataset retains in-frame rearrangements with V and J assigned. A fraction of the clones does not appear; measured against another copy, unresolved V genes explain less than half of the discrepancy, and the remainder lacks a known reason. This sample holds some 25,000 clones; around 84% were observed only once. Around 35% of the sample belongs to the ten largest clones. The material was peripheral blood mononuclear cells (PBMCs), obtained before the second cycle of nivolumab. These receptors all come from a human donor with classical Hodgkin lymphoma.

The chain combines TRBV5-6 with TRBJ1-6, with D possibly matching TRBD1 (6 bases). The CDR3 covers 14 residues. Deletions cut 5 bases from V and 9 bases from J, with 15 bases between. CDR1 is SGHDT and CDR2 is YYEEEE in the germline V gene. CDR3 sequence reads: CASRHRAAGSPLHF. In DNA, the CDR3 is TGTGCCAGCAGGCACAGGGCAGCAGGTTCACCCCTCCACTTT.

The chain has TRBV29-1 and TRBJ2-1; 7 bases match TRBD1. Germline trimming cut 6 bases from V and 6 bases from J; bases unmatched to any gene: 5. The CDR3 is made up of 12 amino acids. The germline CDR1 and CDR2 sequences are SQVTM and ANQGSEA. The CDR3 here is CSVARQGNEQFF. CDR3 in DNA: TGCAGCGTGGCGAGACAGGGCAATGAGCAGTTCTTC.

The chain couples TRBV7-9 to TRBJ1-1; no definite D call. CDR3 size: 14 residues. Germline values: CDR1 SEHNR, CDR2 FQNEAQ (reference sequence). V gave up 0 bases and J gave up 11 bases, with 16 bases separating them. The chain's CDR3 is CASSLAMNAVGAFF. The CDR3 nucleotides are TGTGCCAGCAGCTTAGCGATGAATGCTGTCGGTGCTTTCTTT.

This clone showed up just once. This chain links TRBV11-2 with TRBJ2-2, with D possibly TRBD2 on 7 matching bases. The CDR3 is 16 amino acids. V lost 5 bases to trimming and J lost 7 bases, with 20 bases between them. Germline V gene sequence: CDR1 SGHAT, CDR2 FQNNGV. In DNA, the CDR3 is TGTGCCAGCAGCCCTCATCAAGGGGGGGAAGGCGGGGAGCTGTTTTTT. Protein product: CASSPHQGGEGGELFF.

This sequence joins TRBV7-2 and TRBJ2-5, with D perhaps matching TRBD2 (5 bases). Trimming stripped 3 bases from V and 7 bases from J, with 18 bases between. Germline values: CDR1 SGHTA, CDR2 FQGNSA. This CDR3 comprises 15 residues. The CDR3: CASSLPGSHFGTQYF. The DNA of the CDR3 is TGTGCCAGCAGCTTGCCGGGATCCCATTTTGGGACCCAGTACTTC.

This clone was found many times. The chain links TRBV19 to TRBJ1-5; 7 bases match TRBD1. The CDR3 is made up of 15 amino acids. Unmatched junction bases numbered 9, after V lost 4 bases and J lost 6 bases. Germline lookup yields CDR1 LNHDA and CDR2 SQIVND (reference sequence). The CDR3 DNA is TGTGCCAGTAGTAAGGGAGCAACAGGGGTTCAGCCCCAGCATTTT. Its translation is CASSKGATGVQPQHF.

The CDR3 region is CASINRDPGTEAFF. CDR3 nucleotide sequence: TGTGCCAGCATCAACCGGGACCCCGGCACTGAAGCTTTCTTT. The V and J genes are TRBV2 and TRBJ1-1, with D perhaps matching TRBD1 (5 bases). Per germline, CDR1 SNHLY and CDR2 FYNNEI. This CDR3 is 14 amino acids long. Deletions cut 7 bases from V and 4 bases from J, with 16 bases between.

This rearrangement joins TRBV7-2 to TRBJ2-7; possibly TRBD1 or TRBD2 for D (5 bases each). This CDR3 spans 15 amino acids. Trimming left V 5 bases short and J 4 bases short, with 18 bases between. Germline CDR1 SGHTA, CDR2 FQGNSA. CDR3 sequence: CASSPGGTEVYEQYF. CDR3 DNA: TGTGCCAGCAGCCCCGGTGGGACGGAGGTTTACGAGCAGTACTTC.

DNA for the CDR3: TGTGCCACCGAAGCCCCCGGCTCCTACAATGAGCAGTTCTTC. Translating gives CATEAPGSYNEQFF. This chain links TRBV19 with TRBJ2-1; D unresolved. This CDR3 is 14 amino acids long. Germline V gene lookup returns CDR1 LNHDA and CDR2 SQIVND (reference sequence). The V end lost 10 bases, the J end lost 0 bases, and 13 bases lay between the germline ends.

In this sample, this clone turned up many times. The chain joins TRBV9 to TRBJ2-5; tentatively, D is TRBD1 or TRBD2 (5 bases each). Germline-derived CDR1 and CDR2 are SGDLS and YYNGEE. The CDR3 has 18 residues. The ends were cut back, 1 base at V and 3 bases at J, with 22 bases in the middle. DNA for the CDR3: TGTGCCAGCAGCGTATGGGGGTTATCGCGGCAGGCCGAAGAGACCCAGTACTTC. As protein: CASSVWGLSRQAEETQYF.

V and J are TRBV28 and TRBJ2-7; weak D call: TRBD1 (5 bases). Germline V gene lookup returns CDR1 MDHEN and CDR2 SYDVKM. This CDR3 is built from 14 residues. V was shortened by 2 bases and J by 4 bases, with 12 bases between the two germline ends. The CDR3 reads CASSLGAGGYEQYF. In DNA form, the CDR3 reads TGTGCCAGCAGTTTAGGGGCAGGTGGATACGAGCAGTACTTC.

This chain uses TRBV6-5 with TRBJ1-2, with D maybe TRBD1 (6 bases). The CDR3 runs to 15 residues. Germline assignment: CDR1 MNHEY and CDR2 SVGAGI. With 0 bases removed from V and 3 bases from J, the gap between germline ends came to 11 bases. CDR3: CASSYSSAGDYGYTF. Here the CDR3 DNA reads TGTGCCAGCAGTTACTCGTCGGCAGGGGACTATGGCTACACCTTC.

This chain links TRBV6-6 with TRBJ1-2, with 10 positions matching TRBD1. The V gene end was trimmed by 11 bases and the J gene end by 5 bases; junction bases not matched to a gene: 14. Per the germline V gene, CDR1 is MNHNY and CDR2 is SVGAGI (reference sequence). The CDR3 loop spans 15 amino acids. CDR3 in amino acids: CAHNGEDRGLYGYTF. The DNA for the CDR3 is TGTGCCCATAATGGGGAGGACAGGGGGTTGTATGGCTACACCTTC.

By sample share, this clone is medium-sized. The same CDR3 arises from other DNA sequences in this sample as well. The V call is TRBV9, the J call TRBJ2-1, with D perhaps matching TRBD2 (5 bases). Trimming stripped 0 bases from V and 9 bases from J, with 10 bases between. The CDR3 is 13 amino acids. Germline values: CDR1 SGDLS, CDR2 YYNGEE. The CDR3: CASSVGGRGEQFF. In DNA form, the CDR3 reads TGTGCCAGCAGCGTAGGGGGTCGGGGTGAGCAGTTCTTC.

The V call is TRBV25-1, the J call TRBJ2-3; 8 nucleotides line up with TRBD1. Germline V lookup: CDR1 MGHDK, CDR2 SYGVNS. CDR3 length: 15 residues. The V segment lost 3 bases and the J segment 7 bases; nucleotides outside the gene matches: 9. In nucleotides, the CDR3 is TGTGCCAGCAGTGATTTGACAGGGGAAGCGAATACGCAGTATTTT. It yields the protein CASSDLTGEANTQYF.

This clone was counted between two and nine times. The V gene is TRBV7-9, the J gene TRBJ1-1; 7 bases match TRBD1. J was trimmed by 0 bases and V by 4 bases; bases with no gene match: 2. The length of the CDR3 is 14 residues. The germline V gene has CDR1 SEHNR and CDR2 FQNEAQ (reference sequence). The CDR3 sequence is CASSSTGMNTEAFF. CDR3 DNA: TGTGCCAGCAGCTCGACAGGGATGAACACTGAAGCTTTCTTT.

The chain uses TRBV7-8 and TRBJ2-5, with D unclear. Germline CDR1 and CDR2: SGHVS and FQNEAQ. The V gene lost 1 base and the J gene lost 0 bases, with 6 bases spanning the gap. The CDR3 is 14 residues long. Here the CDR3 DNA reads TGTGCCAGCAGCTTAGACTACAACCAAGAGACCCAGTACTTC. Encoded protein: CASSLDYNQETQYF.

The table lists this clone with a few counts. This chain uses TRBV7-2 with TRBJ2-7; D gene ambiguous. The CDR3 contains 11 residues. Deletions cut 5 bases from V and 4 bases from J, with 6 bases between. CDR1 is SGHTA, CDR2 FQGNSA, per germline. CDR3 sequence (DNA): TGTGCCAGCAGCCCCCAGTACGAGCAGTACTTC. This gives the protein CASSPQYEQYF.

The rearrangement uses TRBV18 and TRBJ1-1, with a possible D match to TRBD1 (5 bases). The V gene lost 6 bases and the J gene lost 0 bases, with 11 bases spanning the gap. The CDR3 length is 14 residues. CDR1 and CDR2 (germline): KGHSH, LQKENI. The CDR3: CASSPDSMNTEAFF. The CDR3 DNA is TGTGCCAGCTCGCCTGACAGCATGAACACTGAAGCTTTCTTT.

The V and J genes are TRBV7-9 and TRBJ1-6, with D unclear. The CDR3 sequence is 14 residues long. Germline-derived CDR1 and CDR2 are SEHNR and FQNEAQ (reference sequence). V lost 6 bases, J lost 6 bases, and 12 bases lay in between. Here the CDR3 DNA reads TGTGCCAGCAGATCAACCGACTCTAATTCACCCCTCCACTTT. Amino acid sequence: CASRSTDSNSPLHF. The variable domain in full, completed from reference TRBV7-9 and TRBJ1-6, reads DTGVSQNPRHKITKRGQNVTFRCDPISEHNRLYWYRQTLGQGPEFLTYFQNEAQLEKSRLLSDRFSAERPKGSFSTLEIQRTEQGDSAMYLCASRSTDSNSPLHFGNGTRLTVT.

In its sample, this clone was seen a few times. This rearrangement joins TRBV28 to TRBJ1-2, with 9 bases identical to TRBD1. V dropped 5 bases and J dropped 3; count of bases not matched to a gene: 4. The CDR3 length is 14 residues. Germline V gives CDR1 MDHEN, CDR2 SYDVKM. CDR3 loop: CASSPGTGYYGYTF. The CDR3 DNA reads as TGTGCCAGCAGTCCCGGGACAGGGTACTATGGCTACACCTTC.

The CDR3 spells CASRVSGGEKLFF. CDR3 nucleotides: TGTGCCAGCAGGGTGTCGGGGGGGGAAAAACTGTTTTTT. The chain has TRBV25-1 and TRBJ1-4; D may be TRBD1 (5 bases). Germline V gene data show CDR1 as MGHDK and CDR2 as SYGVNS. The CDR3 extends over 13 amino acids. V was clipped by 6 bases and J by 8 bases, with 13 bases between them.

The chain combines TRBV7-2 with TRBJ2-7; a weak D match, TRBD1 (6 bases). CDR3 length equals 14 residues. Germline CDR1 SGHTA, CDR2 FQGNSA. V lost 5 bases and J 4 bases, leaving 15 bases between the germline ends. In nucleotides, the CDR3 is TGTGCCAGCAGCATCGACAGGCAGATGTACGAGCAGTACTTC. Encoded protein: CASSIDRQMYEQYF.

This clone ranks as large. The chain employs TRBV2 and TRBJ2-3, with no clear D. The ends were cut back, 5 bases at V and 2 bases at J, with 2 bases in the middle. Germline V gene data show CDR1 as SNHLY and CDR2 as FYNNEI. The length of the CDR3 is 11 residues. DNA for the CDR3: TGTGCCAGCAGTCACACAGATACGCAGTATTTT. Its translation: CASSHTDTQYF. The complete variable domain, with remaining parts taken from reference TRBV2 and TRBJ2-3, reads EPEVTQTPSHQVTQMGQEVILRCVPISNHLYFYWYRQILGQKVEFLVSFYNNEISEKSEIFDDQFSVERPDGSNFTLKIRSTKLEDSAMYFCASSHTDTQYFGPGTRLTVL.

The rearrangement links TRBV11-3 to TRBJ1-1; D unresolved. Per germline, CDR1 SGHNT and CDR2 YENEEA. The CDR3 has 13 residues. Trimming removed 1 base at V and 5 bases at J, with 8 bases between. This CDR3 is CASSLARETEAFF. CDR3 coding DNA: TGTGCCAGCAGCTTAGCGAGGGAAACTGAAGCTTTCTTT.

The chain uses TRBV6-5 and TRBJ2-5, with TRBD2 matching 12 bases. Germline lookup yields CDR1 MNHEY and CDR2 SVGAGI. J gave up 4 bases and V 4 bases, and 7 bases lay outside the gene matches. The CDR3 extends over 16 amino acids. The CDR3 region is CASSSGLAGPGETQYF. DNA of the CDR3: TGTGCCAGCAGTTCCGGACTAGCGGGGCCTGGAGAGACCCAGTACTTC.

The V call is TRBV5-1, the J call TRBJ2-7, with 8 nucleotides matching TRBD1. The CDR3 is 14 amino acids. The germline gives CDR1 SGHRS, CDR2 YFSETQ. Germline trimming cut 4 bases from V and 2 bases from J; bases unmatched to any gene: 5. The CDR3 spells CASSPDRVPYEQYF. The CDR3 region has the DNA TGCGCCAGCAGCCCGGACAGGGTGCCCTACGAGCAGTACTTC.

This chain connects TRBV7-8 to TRBJ1-3, with D possibly TRBD1 on 5 matching bases. This CDR3 comprises 17 residues. CDR1 SGHVS and CDR2 FQNEAQ come from the germline V gene. Deletions cut 4 bases from V and 4 bases from J, with 20 bases between. The CDR3 reads CASSSQDIGSAGNTIYF. The CDR3 DNA sequence: TGTGCCAGCAGCTCCCAGGACATCGGCTCGGCGGGAAACACCATATATTTT.

The CDR3 loop reads CASSYHSSGGGDTQYF. In DNA form, the CDR3 reads TGTGCCAGCAGTTACCACTCTAGCGGGGGAGGGGATACGCAGTATTTT. V gene TRBV6-5 combines with J gene TRBJ2-3, with 10 bases that match TRBD2. CDR1 and CDR2 from the germline V gene are MNHEY and SVGAGI. With 2 bases clipped from V and 6 bases from J, the junction kept 8 bases outside the gene matches. This CDR3 contains 16 residues.